The TCR beta chain described here comes from a study of blood T cell repertoires in COVID-19 (dated by TCRdb to the early 2020s). Some background on the complete study: Samples covering the acute and convalescent phases of COVID-19 were provided by collaborators in the United States, Italy and Spain. Deeply sampled blood TCRbeta repertoires from subjects exposed to, actively infected with, or recovered from COVID-19 were included in the dataset. The material from the prospective study consisted of cDNA or gDNA derived from T cells, B-cell-depleted T cells, or PBMCs. Samples were obtained from the ongoing ImmuneRACE study (first 160 participants) and from about 1,300 subjects provided by 6 global collaborators. The repertoires were released in a freely available public database intended as a resource for research on the immune response to SARS-CoV-2. Where available, HLA class I and class II types were taken from metadata supplied by the sample provider and were not determined by assay-based typing. A de-identified subject ID, COVID-19 status, age in years and sex were almost always included in the sample metadata.

CDR1 and CDR2 (MGHRA, YSYEKL) derive from the germline V gene. Reading from cysteine to phenylalanine, the CDR3 counts 13 amino acids. This entry keeps only the CDR3 DNA: 39 bases, framed from base 1. The junction carries 11 bases between V and J, which are trimmed by 1 base and 8 bases respectively. TCRbeta CDR3 regions were amplified from genomic DNA by means of the immunoSEQ Assay, a bias-controlled multiplex PCR. The study's processing was this. The number of nucleated cells in each sample was estimated from the amplification of reference gene primers within the assay. To quantify the absolute abundance of each unique TCRbeta CDR3 rearrangement, sequence reads were collapsed and filtered. For each sample, productive Simpson clonality was calculated by taking the square root of Simpson's diversity index across productive rearrangements. The source is immuneACCESS, and TCRdb retained only in-frame sequences with V and J called. Part of the clones is not carried over; for the studies checked, unresolved V genes explain less than half of this, and the remainder is unexplained. The D gene and trimming were derived from the DNA, and the V and J assignments and clone size from that table. This sample comprises under 250,000 clones, about 90% of them detected only once. The top ten clonotypes cover 0.83% of the sample.

With regard to this clone: The antigen this receptor binds is unknown. The record has no base qualities; no much larger clone is one base away.

What the research found in general, with its limitations: How much clinical and demographic metadata was included differed by source and by participant, and the metadata was provided uncurated.

One collaborating source in Seattle enrolled patients while the patients were actively infected and followed the patients over time throughout the course of disease. Collaborating institutions collected whole blood in K2EDTA tubes following their own protocols. For TCRbeta analysis, collaborator samples were shipped as frozen whole blood, as isolated PBMCs, or as DNA extracted from either sample type. This chain joins TRBV4-1 to TRBJ1-2; D gene: possibly TRBD1, on 5 matching bases. This TCR derives from a man under 40 with COVID-19, enrolled during active disease. The sequenced material came from peripheral blood. Read as DNA, the sequence is TGCGCCAGCAGCCAAGTGAGGGGAGGAGGCTACACCTTC. This is translated as CASSQVRGGGYTF.